The rows below give T cell receptor beta chains drawn from one sample of a study of blood T cell repertoires in COVID-19. Repertoires were generated with immunoSEQ multiplex PCR, while TCRdb's copy carries only in-frame clones and drops some. The sample has roughly 140,000 clones; about nine tenths are singletons. The specimen was peripheral blood. The receptors originated from a woman aged 55-75 years with active or convalescent COVID-19. CDR3s include the opening cysteine and the closing phenylalanine or tryptophan. D genes are given only for firm matches. Expanded clones get a size class; other rows say once, few or many, or leave the size out.

clone_size: NA
j_call: TRBJ1-5
v_call: TRBV2
d_call: TRBD1
cdr3_aa: CASSLQGNQPQHF
cdr3_nt: TGTGCCAGCAGTTTACAGGGGAATCAGCCCCAGCATTTT

clone_size: NA
j_call: TRBJ2-5
v_call: TRBV2
d_call: NA
cdr3_aa: CASGLASRETQYF
cdr3_nt: TGTGCCAGCGGTCTTGCGTCCAGGGAGACCCAGTACTTC

clone_size: NA
j_call: TRBJ1-3
v_call: TRBV4-3
d_call: NA
cdr3_aa: CASSQDTGGTGNTIYF
cdr3_nt: TGCGCCAGCAGCCAAGATACTGGGGGGACTGGAAACACCATATATTTT

clone_size: NA
j_call: TRBJ2-1
v_call: TRBV7-2
d_call: TRBD2
cdr3_aa: CASSLVSSGGYNEQFF
cdr3_nt: TGTGCCAGCAGCTTAGTATCGAGCGGGGGGTACAATGAGCAGTTCTTC

clone_size: once
j_call: TRBJ2-1
v_call: TRBV7-9
d_call: NA
cdr3_aa: CASSRKAMWSPNEQFF
cdr3_nt: TGTGCCAGCAGTCGAAAGGCGATGTGGAGCCCTAATGAGCAGTTCTTC

clone_size: NA
j_call: TRBJ1-6
v_call: TRBV3-1/TRBV3-2
d_call: NA
cdr3_aa: CASSHGDSSPLHF
cdr3_nt: TGTGCCAGCAGCCACGGGGATAGTTCACCCCTCCACTTT

clone_size: NA
j_call: TRBJ2-5
v_call: TRBV5-5
d_call: NA
cdr3_aa: CASSTAGTNQETQYF
cdr3_nt: TGTGCCAGCAGCACAGCGGGGACAAACCAAGAGACCCAGTACTTC

clone_size: NA
j_call: TRBJ2-7
v_call: TRBV5-1
d_call: NA
cdr3_aa: CASTLGQGTYEQYF
cdr3_nt: TGCGCCAGCACCCTAGGGCAGGGGACCTACGAGCAGTACTTC

clone_size: NA
j_call: TRBJ1-2
v_call: TRBV3-1/TRBV3-2
d_call: NA
cdr3_aa: CASSQEAGVGYTF
cdr3_nt: TGTGCCAGCAGCCAAGAGGCCGGGGTGGGCTACACCTTC

clone_size: NA
j_call: TRBJ2-2
v_call: TRBV10-1
d_call: NA
cdr3_aa: CASSEFWNTGELFF
cdr3_nt: TGCGCCAGCAGTGAGTTCTGGAACACCGGGGAGCTGTTTTTT

clone_size: NA
j_call: TRBJ1-2
v_call: TRBV30
d_call: TRBD1
cdr3_aa: CAWRQGNYGYTF
cdr3_nt: TGTGCCTGGAGACAGGGGAACTATGGCTACACCTTC

clone_size: NA
j_call: TRBJ1-2
v_call: TRBV10-3
d_call: NA
cdr3_aa: CAISERQGFDYGYTF
cdr3_nt: TGTGCCATCAGTGAGCGGCAGGGCTTTGACTATGGCTACACCTTC

clone_size: NA
j_call: TRBJ1-2
v_call: TRBV19
d_call: NA
cdr3_aa: CASSLPRANYGYTF
cdr3_nt: TGTGCCAGTAGTCTCCCGAGGGCTAACTATGGCTACACCTTC

clone_size: NA
j_call: TRBJ2-4
v_call: TRBV7-3
d_call: TRBD1
cdr3_aa: CASRSGTGGENIQYF
cdr3_nt: TGTGCCAGCAGGTCCGGGACAGGGGGCGAGAACATTCAGTACTTC

clone_size: NA
j_call: TRBJ2-3
v_call: TRBV27
d_call: NA
cdr3_aa: CASSWRGGTADTQYF
cdr3_nt: TGTGCCAGCAGTTGGAGGGGGGGAACCGCAGATACGCAGTATTTT

clone_size: NA
j_call: TRBJ2-3
v_call: TRBV9
d_call: TRBD1
cdr3_aa: CASSVSSLGQGTDTQYF
cdr3_nt: TGTGCCAGCAGCGTAAGTAGTCTGGGACAGGGCACAGATACGCAGTATTTT

clone_size: few
j_call: TRBJ1-5
v_call: TRBV6-2/TRBV6-3
d_call: NA
cdr3_aa: CASSTDGNQPQHF
cdr3_nt: TGTGCCAGCAGCACAGACGGCAATCAGCCCCAGCATTTT

clone_size: NA
j_call: TRBJ1-1
v_call: TRBV5-5
d_call: TRBD1
cdr3_aa: CASSVTGAEPMNTEAFF
cdr3_nt: TGTGCCAGCAGCGTGACAGGGGCTGAACCCATGAACACTGAAGCTTTCTTT

clone_size: NA
j_call: TRBJ2-1
v_call: TRBV25-1
d_call: TRBD2
cdr3_aa: CASSDGGGLSYNEQFF
cdr3_nt: TGTGCCAGCAGTGACGGCGGGGGGCTCTCCTACAATGAGCAGTTCTTC

clone_size: many
j_call: TRBJ2-2
v_call: TRBV7-8
d_call: TRBD1
cdr3_aa: CASSDSRNRGTSAGELFF
cdr3_nt: TGTGCCAGCAGCGACTCCCGGAACAGGGGGACTTCGGCCGGGGAGCTGTTTTTT

clone_size: NA
j_call: TRBJ2-3
v_call: TRBV9
d_call: TRBD1
cdr3_aa: CASSVTRDRGTDTQYF
cdr3_nt: TGTGCCAGCAGCGTCACCCGGGACAGGGGTACAGATACGCAGTATTTT

clone_size: NA
j_call: TRBJ1-1
v_call: TRBV6-2/TRBV6-3
d_call: NA
cdr3_aa: CASSLDSNTEAFF
cdr3_nt: TGTGCCAGCAGTTTGGACAGTAACACTGAAGCTTTCTTT

clone_size: NA
j_call: TRBJ2-2
v_call: TRBV5-1
d_call: TRBD1
cdr3_aa: CASSLGWDRGETGELFF
cdr3_nt: TGCGCCAGCAGCTTGGGATGGGACAGGGGAGAAACCGGGGAGCTGTTTTTT

clone_size: NA
j_call: TRBJ2-7
v_call: TRBV6-5
d_call: NA
cdr3_aa: CASSYDRGSGYEQYF
cdr3_nt: TGTGCCAGCAGTTACGATCGAGGCTCCGGCTACGAGCAGTACTTC

clone_size: NA
j_call: TRBJ2-7
v_call: TRBV5-1
d_call: TRBD1
cdr3_aa: CASSFATGMKEQYF
cdr3_nt: TGCGCCAGCAGCTTCGCGACAGGGATGAAAGAGCAGTACTTC

clone_size: NA
j_call: TRBJ1-2
v_call: TRBV12-3/TRBV12-4
d_call: NA
cdr3_aa: CASSLGQIYGYTF
cdr3_nt: TGTGCCAGCAGTTTAGGGCAGATATATGGCTACACCTTC

clone_size: NA
j_call: TRBJ2-1
v_call: TRBV7-8
d_call: NA
cdr3_aa: CASSLRLAHEQFF
cdr3_nt: TGTGCCAGCAGCTTAAGGCTAGCCCATGAGCAGTTCTTC

clone_size: NA
j_call: TRBJ1-2
v_call: TRBV5-4
d_call: NA
cdr3_aa: CASSSAQGRYGYTF
cdr3_nt: TGTGCCAGCAGCTCTGCCCAGGGTCGCTATGGCTACACCTTC

clone_size: NA
j_call: TRBJ1-1
v_call: TRBV4-3
d_call: NA
cdr3_aa: CASSQDVYASSNTEAFF
cdr3_nt: TGCGCCAGCAGCCAAGATGTTTATGCGTCTTCGAACACTGAAGCTTTCTTT

clone_size: NA
j_call: TRBJ1-5
v_call: TRBV7-2
d_call: TRBD1
cdr3_aa: CASSLDAGGIQPQHF
cdr3_nt: TGTGCCAGCAGCTTAGATGCAGGGGGCATCCAGCCCCAGCATTTT

clone_size: NA
j_call: TRBJ1-2
v_call: TRBV29-1
d_call: NA
cdr3_aa: CSVGRGIGYTF
cdr3_nt: TGCAGCGTTGGGAGGGGAATCGGCTACACCTTC

clone_size: NA
j_call: TRBJ2-7
v_call: TRBV28
d_call: NA
cdr3_aa: CASMNSPIPAEQYF
cdr3_nt: TGTGCCAGCATGAACTCCCCCATCCCTGCCGAGCAGTACTTC

clone_size: once
j_call: TRBJ2-1
v_call: TRBV11-2
d_call: NA
cdr3_aa: CASSWSGVQFF
cdr3_nt: TGTGCCAGCAGTTGGTCGGGGGTGCAGTTCTTC

clone_size: few
j_call: TRBJ2-1
v_call: TRBV29-1
d_call: TRBD1
cdr3_aa: CSVGTGNPEQFF
cdr3_nt: TGCAGCGTTGGGACAGGGAACCCGGAGCAGTTCTTC

clone_size: NA
j_call: TRBJ2-3
v_call: TRBV30
d_call: NA
cdr3_aa: CAWSPLGGPDTQYF
cdr3_nt: TGTGCCTGGAGCCCGTTGGGGGGGCCAGATACGCAGTATTTT

clone_size: NA
j_call: TRBJ1-2
v_call: TRBV6-2/TRBV6-3
d_call: TRBD1
cdr3_aa: CASSYRGPGYGYTF
cdr3_nt: TGTGCCAGCAGTTACAGGGGGCCCGGCTATGGCTACACCTTC

clone_size: NA
j_call: TRBJ2-3
v_call: TRBV4-1
d_call: TRBD2
cdr3_aa: CASSQHPRAGGWGTDTQYF
cdr3_nt: TGCGCCAGCAGCCAACACCCTAGAGCGGGGGGTTGGGGCACAGATACGCAGTATTTT

clone_size: few
j_call: TRBJ1-2
v_call: TRBV10-3
d_call: TRBD1
cdr3_aa: CATVEGQEANYGYTF
cdr3_nt: TGTGCCACCGTGGAGGGACAGGAGGCTAACTATGGCTACACCTTC

clone_size: NA
j_call: TRBJ1-6
v_call: TRBV6-5
d_call: NA
cdr3_aa: CASRSDSSYNSPLHF
cdr3_nt: TGTGCCAGCAGAAGCGACAGCTCCTATAATTCACCCCTCCACTTT

clone_size: NA
j_call: TRBJ2-5
v_call: TRBV3-1/TRBV3-2
d_call: NA
cdr3_aa: CASRQTGIRQETQYF
cdr3_nt: TGTGCCAGCAGACAAACAGGGATACGGCAAGAGACCCAGTACTTC

clone_size: NA
j_call: TRBJ2-3
v_call: TRBV10-3
d_call: TRBD1
cdr3_aa: CATGRDRGRTDTQYF
cdr3_nt: TGTGCCACCGGGAGGGACAGGGGGCGAACAGATACGCAGTATTTT

clone_size: NA
j_call: TRBJ2-5
v_call: TRBV19
d_call: NA
cdr3_aa: CASASTPETQYF
cdr3_nt: TGTGCCAGTGCTTCTACTCCAGAGACCCAGTACTTC

clone_size: few
j_call: TRBJ1-1
v_call: TRBV10-3
d_call: TRBD1
cdr3_aa: CAISESDRANTEAFF
cdr3_nt: TGTGCCATCAGTGAGTCGGACAGGGCGAACACTGAAGCTTTCTTT

clone_size: NA
j_call: TRBJ1-1
v_call: TRBV19
d_call: TRBD1
cdr3_aa: CASSHNRGGNTEAFF
cdr3_nt: TGTGCCAGTAGTCACAACAGGGGAGGCAACACTGAAGCTTTCTTT

clone_size: NA
j_call: TRBJ1-1
v_call: TRBV18
d_call: NA
cdr3_aa: CASSPRGVNTEAFF
cdr3_nt: TGTGCCAGCTCACCACGGGGAGTGAACACTGAAGCTTTCTTT

clone_size: NA
j_call: TRBJ2-7
v_call: TRBV5-8
d_call: NA
cdr3_aa: CASSLGTSSHEQYF
cdr3_nt: TGTGCCAGCAGCTTGGGTACTTCGTCCCACGAGCAGTACTTC

clone_size: NA
j_call: TRBJ2-2
v_call: TRBV9
d_call: TRBD2
cdr3_aa: CASSVARAGGLNTGELFF
cdr3_nt: TGTGCCAGCAGCGTAGCCCGAGCGGGGGGCCTAAACACCGGGGAGCTGTTTTTT

clone_size: NA
j_call: TRBJ1-2
v_call: TRBV5-8
d_call: NA
cdr3_aa: CASSLEPGDGYTF
cdr3_nt: TGTGCCAGCAGCTTGGAGCCCGGGGATGGCTACACCTTC

clone_size: NA
j_call: TRBJ1-5
v_call: TRBV6-5
d_call: NA
cdr3_aa: CASRRDWGQPQHF
cdr3_nt: TGTGCCAGCAGGAGAGACTGGGGCCAGCCCCAGCATTTT